This T cell receptor (beta chain) derives from a study of identical twins' blood T cells. General study findings and limits: Twin repertoire similarity may partly reflect shared environment. Each donor's most abundant TCRbeta clonotypes shared more CDR3 sequences with her twin than unrelated donors. Twins reportedly had markedly more similar V usage than unrelated donors, even among out-of-frame TCRbeta clonotypes.

Using its own MiXCR run on the 5' RACE reads, TCRdb lists one record per CDR3 protein. The sample has hundreds of thousands of distinct CDR3 sequences, roughly 27% seen once. Likely shared infections and vaccines: all three twin pairs were reared together. In this sample, this clonotype turned up many times. Antigen: not known. Germline lookup yields CDR1 SQVTM and CDR2 ANQGSEA. Trimming took 2 bases from V and 4 from J, leaving 14 bases between them. The CDR3 has 14 amino acids. The material sequenced was PBMCs. V and J are TRBV29-1 and TRBJ1-2; no definite D call. The TCR was taken from a woman aged 18-49 years in good health. The CDR3 is CSVERQDVLYGYTF. The CDR3 nucleotides are TGCAGCGTTGAACGGCAGGACGTTCTCTATGGCTACACCTTC.